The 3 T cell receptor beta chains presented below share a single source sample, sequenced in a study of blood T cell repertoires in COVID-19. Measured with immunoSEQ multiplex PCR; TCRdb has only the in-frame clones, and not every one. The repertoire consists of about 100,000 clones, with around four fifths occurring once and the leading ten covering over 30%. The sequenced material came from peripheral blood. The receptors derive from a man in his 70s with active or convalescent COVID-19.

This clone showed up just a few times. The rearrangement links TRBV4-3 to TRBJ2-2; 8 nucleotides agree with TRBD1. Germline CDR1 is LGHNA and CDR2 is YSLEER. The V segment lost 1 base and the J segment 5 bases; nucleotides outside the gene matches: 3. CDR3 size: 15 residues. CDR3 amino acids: CASSQAWTGTGELFF. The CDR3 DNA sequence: TGCGCCAGCAGCCAAGCCTGGACAGGGACCGGGGAGCTGTTTTTT.

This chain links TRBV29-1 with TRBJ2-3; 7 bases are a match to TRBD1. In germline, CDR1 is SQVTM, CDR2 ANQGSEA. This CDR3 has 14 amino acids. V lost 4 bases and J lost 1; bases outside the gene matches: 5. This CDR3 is CSVATGARTDTQYF. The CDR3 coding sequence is TGCAGCGTTGCTACAGGGGCCCGCACAGATACGCAGTATTTT.

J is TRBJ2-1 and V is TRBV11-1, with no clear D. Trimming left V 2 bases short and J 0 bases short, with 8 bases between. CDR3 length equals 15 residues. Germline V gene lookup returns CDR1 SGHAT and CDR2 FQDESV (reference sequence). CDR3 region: CASSLSSSSYNEQFF. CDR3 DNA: TGTGCCAGCAGCTTATCTAGTTCCTCCTACAATGAGCAGTTCTTC.